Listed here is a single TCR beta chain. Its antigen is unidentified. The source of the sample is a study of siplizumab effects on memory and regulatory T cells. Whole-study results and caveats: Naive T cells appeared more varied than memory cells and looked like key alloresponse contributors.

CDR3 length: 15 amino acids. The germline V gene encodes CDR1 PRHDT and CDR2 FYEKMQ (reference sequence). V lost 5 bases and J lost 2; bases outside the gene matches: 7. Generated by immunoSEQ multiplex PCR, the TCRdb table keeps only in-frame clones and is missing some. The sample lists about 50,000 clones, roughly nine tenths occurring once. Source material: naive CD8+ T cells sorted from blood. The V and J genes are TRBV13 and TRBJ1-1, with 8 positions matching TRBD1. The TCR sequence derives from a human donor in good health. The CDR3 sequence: CASSHRTGPNTEAFF. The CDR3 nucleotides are TGTGCCAGCAGCCATCGGACAGGGCCTAACACTGAAGCTTTCTTT.